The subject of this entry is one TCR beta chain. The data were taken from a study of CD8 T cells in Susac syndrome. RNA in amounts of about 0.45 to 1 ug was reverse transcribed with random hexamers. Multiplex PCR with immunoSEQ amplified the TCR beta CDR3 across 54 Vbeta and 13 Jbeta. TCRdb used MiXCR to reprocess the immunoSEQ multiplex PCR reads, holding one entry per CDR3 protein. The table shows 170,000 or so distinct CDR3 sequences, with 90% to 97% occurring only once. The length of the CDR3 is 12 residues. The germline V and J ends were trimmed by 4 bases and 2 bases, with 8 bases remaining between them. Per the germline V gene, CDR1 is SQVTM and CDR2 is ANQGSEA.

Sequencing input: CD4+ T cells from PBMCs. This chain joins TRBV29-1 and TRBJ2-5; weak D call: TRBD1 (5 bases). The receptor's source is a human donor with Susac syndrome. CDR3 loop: CSVARQQETQYF. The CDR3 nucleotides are TGCAGCGTTGCTAGACAGCAAGAGACCCAGTACTTC.